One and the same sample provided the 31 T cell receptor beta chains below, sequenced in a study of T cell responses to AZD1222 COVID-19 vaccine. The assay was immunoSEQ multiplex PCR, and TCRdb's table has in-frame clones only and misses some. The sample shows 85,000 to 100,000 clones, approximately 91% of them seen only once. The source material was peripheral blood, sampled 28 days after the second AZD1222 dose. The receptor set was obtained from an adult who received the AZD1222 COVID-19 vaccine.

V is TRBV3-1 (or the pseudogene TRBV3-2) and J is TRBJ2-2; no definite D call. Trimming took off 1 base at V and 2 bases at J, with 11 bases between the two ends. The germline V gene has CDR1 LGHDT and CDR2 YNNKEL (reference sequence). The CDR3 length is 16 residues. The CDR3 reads CASSQGFGRNTGELFF. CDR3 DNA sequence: TGTGCCAGCAGCCAAGGGTTCGGACGCAACACCGGGGAGCTGTTTTTT.

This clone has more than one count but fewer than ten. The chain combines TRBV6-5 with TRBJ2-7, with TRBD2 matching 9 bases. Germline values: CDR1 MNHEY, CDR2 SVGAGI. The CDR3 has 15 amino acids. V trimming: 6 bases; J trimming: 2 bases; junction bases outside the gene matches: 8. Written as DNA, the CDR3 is TGTGCCAGCAGCCGCGGCGGGGGGGCCCCCTACGAGCAGTACTTC. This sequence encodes CASSRGGGAPYEQYF.

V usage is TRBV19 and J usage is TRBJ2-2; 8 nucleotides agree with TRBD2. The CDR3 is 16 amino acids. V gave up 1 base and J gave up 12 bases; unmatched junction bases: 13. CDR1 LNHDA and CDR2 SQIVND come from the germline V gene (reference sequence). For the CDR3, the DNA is TGTGCCAGTAGTATAGTGGCGGGGGGCCGGGTTAGTAAGCTGTTTTTT. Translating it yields CASSIVAGGRVSKLFF.

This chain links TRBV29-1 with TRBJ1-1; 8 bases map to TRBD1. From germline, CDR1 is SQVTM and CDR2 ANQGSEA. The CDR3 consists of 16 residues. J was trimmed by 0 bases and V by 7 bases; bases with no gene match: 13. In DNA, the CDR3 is TGCAGCGGGGCCTACCGACAGGGGAGTATGAACACTGAAGCTTTCTTT. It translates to CSGAYRQGSMNTEAFF.

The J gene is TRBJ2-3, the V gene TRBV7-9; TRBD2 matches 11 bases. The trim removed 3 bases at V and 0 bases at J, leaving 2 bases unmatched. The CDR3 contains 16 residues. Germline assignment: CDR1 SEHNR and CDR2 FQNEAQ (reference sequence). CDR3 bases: TGTGCCAGCAGCTTGAGACTAGCGGGAAGCACAGATACGCAGTATTTT. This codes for CASSLRLAGSTDTQYF.

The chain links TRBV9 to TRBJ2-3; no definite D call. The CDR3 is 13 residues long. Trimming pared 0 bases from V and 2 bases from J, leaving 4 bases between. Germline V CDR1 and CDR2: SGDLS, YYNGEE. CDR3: CASSVDLTDTQYF. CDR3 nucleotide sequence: TGTGCCAGCAGCGTAGATCTCACAGATACGCAGTATTTT. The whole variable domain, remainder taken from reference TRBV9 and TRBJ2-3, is DSGVTQTPKHLITATGQRVTLRCSPRSGDLSVYWYQQSLDQGLQFLIQYYNGEERAKGNILERFSAQQFPDLHSELNLSSLELGDSALYFCASSVDLTDTQYFGPGTRLTVL.

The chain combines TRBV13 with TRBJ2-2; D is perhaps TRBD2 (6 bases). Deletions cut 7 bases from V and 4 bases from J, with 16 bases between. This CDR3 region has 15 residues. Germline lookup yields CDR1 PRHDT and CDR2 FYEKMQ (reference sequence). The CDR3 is CASTLYSGSTGELFF. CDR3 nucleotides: TGTGCCAGCACCCTTTATAGCGGAAGCACCGGGGAGCTGTTTTTT.

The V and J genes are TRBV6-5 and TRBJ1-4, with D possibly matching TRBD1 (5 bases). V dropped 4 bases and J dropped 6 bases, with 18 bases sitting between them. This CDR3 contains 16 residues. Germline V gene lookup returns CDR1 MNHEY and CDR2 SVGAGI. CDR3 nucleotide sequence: TGTGCCAGCAGTTCCTTGGGAGGGGCAGGATATGAAAAACTGTTTTTT. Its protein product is CASSSLGGAGYEKLFF.

CDR3 coding DNA: TGTGCCAGCTCACCACCGGGCCAGGGACCTAGTACGACTAATGAAAAACTGTTTTTT. The encoded protein is CASSPPGQGPSTTNEKLFF. This chain uses TRBV18 with TRBJ1-4, with D maybe TRBD1 (5 bases). Per germline, CDR1 KGHSH and CDR2 LQKENI. The CDR3 has 19 amino acids. Trimming cost V 0 bases and J 2 bases, with 19 bases left between them. The complete variable domain, with remaining parts taken from reference TRBV18 and TRBJ1-4, reads NAGVMQNPRHLVRRRGQEARLRCSPMKGHSHVYWYRQLPEEGLKFMVYLQKENIIDESGMPKERFSAEFPKEGPSILRIQQVVRGDSAAYFCASSPPGQGPSTTNEKLFFGSGTQLSVL.

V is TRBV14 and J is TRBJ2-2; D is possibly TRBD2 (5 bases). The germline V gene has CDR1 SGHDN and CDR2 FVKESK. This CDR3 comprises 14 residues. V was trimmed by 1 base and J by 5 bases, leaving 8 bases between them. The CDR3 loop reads CASSQAGGTGELFF. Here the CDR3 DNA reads TGTGCCAGCAGCCAAGCCGGCGGGACCGGGGAGCTGTTTTTT.

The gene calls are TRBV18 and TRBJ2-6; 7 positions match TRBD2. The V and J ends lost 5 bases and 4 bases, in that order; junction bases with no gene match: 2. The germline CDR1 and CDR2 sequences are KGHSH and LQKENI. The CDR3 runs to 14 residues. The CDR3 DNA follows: TGTGCCAGCTCAAGCGGGGCCGGGGCCAACGTCCTGACTTTC. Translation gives CASSSGAGANVLTF.

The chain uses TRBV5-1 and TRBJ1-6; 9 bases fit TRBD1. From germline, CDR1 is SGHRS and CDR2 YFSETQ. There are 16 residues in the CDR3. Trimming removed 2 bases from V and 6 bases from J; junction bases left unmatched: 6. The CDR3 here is CASSLSRTGVNSPLHF. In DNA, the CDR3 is TGCGCCAGCAGCTTATCAAGGACAGGGGTTAATTCACCCCTCCACTTT.

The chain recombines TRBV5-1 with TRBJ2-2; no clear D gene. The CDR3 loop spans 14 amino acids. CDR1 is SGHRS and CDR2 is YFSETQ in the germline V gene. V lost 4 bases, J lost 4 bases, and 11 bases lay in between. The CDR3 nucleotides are TGCGCCAGCAGCGCTGATCGGGTCACCGGGGAGCTGTTTTTT. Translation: CASSADRVTGELFF.

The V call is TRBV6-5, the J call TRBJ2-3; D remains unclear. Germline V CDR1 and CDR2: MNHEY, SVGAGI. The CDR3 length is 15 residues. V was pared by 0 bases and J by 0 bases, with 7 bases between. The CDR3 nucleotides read TGTGCCAGCAGTTACTCGAAAAGGAGCACAGATACGCAGTATTTT. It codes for CASSYSKRSTDTQYF.

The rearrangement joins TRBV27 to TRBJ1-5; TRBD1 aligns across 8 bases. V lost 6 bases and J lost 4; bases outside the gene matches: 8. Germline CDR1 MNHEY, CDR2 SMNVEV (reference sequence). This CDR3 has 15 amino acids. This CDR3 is CASRPGGGWNQPQHF. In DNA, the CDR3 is TGTGCCAGCAGACCAGGGGGCGGTTGGAATCAGCCCCAGCATTTT.

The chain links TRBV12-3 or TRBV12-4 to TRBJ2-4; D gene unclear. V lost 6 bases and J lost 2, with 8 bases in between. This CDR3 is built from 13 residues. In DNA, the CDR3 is TGTGCCAGCAGCCTCCGCTCCAAAAACATTCAGTACTTC. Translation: CASSLRSKNIQYF.

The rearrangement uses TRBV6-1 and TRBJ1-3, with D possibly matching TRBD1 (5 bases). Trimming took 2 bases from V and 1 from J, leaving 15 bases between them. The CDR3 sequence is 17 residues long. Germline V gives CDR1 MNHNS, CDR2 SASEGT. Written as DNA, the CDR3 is TGTGCCAGCAGTGAATATATGGTAGGGGTTTCTGGAAACACCATATATTTT. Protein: CASSEYMVGVSGNTIYF.

DNA of the CDR3: TGTGCCAGCAGTCACCACGGGGCTAACTATGGCTACACCTTC. Its protein product is CASSHHGANYGYTF. The V call is TRBV6-5, the J call TRBJ1-2; D not resolved. The germline V gene encodes CDR1 MNHEY and CDR2 SVGAGI. The CDR3 spans 14 residues. Between the trimmed V and J ends, which lost 5 bases and 0 bases, there was a span of 10 bases.

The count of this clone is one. The CDR3 sequence: CASSHPGTKSIEQFF. The DNA for the CDR3 is TGTGCCAGCAGCCACCCCGGGACCAAGAGCATTGAGCAGTTCTTC. The chain has TRBV3-1 (or the pseudogene TRBV3-2) and TRBJ2-1, with D perhaps being TRBD1 or TRBD2 (5 bases each). Germline CDR1 LGHDT, CDR2 YNNKEL (reference sequence). V lost 3 bases to trimming and J lost 9 bases, with 18 bases between them. CDR3 length: 15 residues.

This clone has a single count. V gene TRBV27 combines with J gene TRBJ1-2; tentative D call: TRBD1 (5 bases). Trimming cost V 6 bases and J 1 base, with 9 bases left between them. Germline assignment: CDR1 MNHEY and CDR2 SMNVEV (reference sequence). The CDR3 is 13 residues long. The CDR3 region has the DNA TGTGCCAGCAGGGACAACATTAACTATGGCTACACCTTC. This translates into CASRDNINYGYTF.

CDR3 residues: CASSLGGGGADTQYF. The CDR3 nucleotides read TGTGCCAGCAGCTTAGGTGGCGGGGGCGCAGATACGCAGTATTTT. This chain links TRBV7-2 with TRBJ2-3; D might be TRBD2 (7 bases). The germline V gene encodes CDR1 SGHTA and CDR2 FQGNSA. The CDR3 loop spans 15 amino acids. V gave up 1 base and J gave up 4 bases, with 12 bases separating them. Using reference TRBV7-2 and TRBJ2-3 for the parts outside the CDR3, the full variable domain is GAGVSQSPSNKVTEKGKDVELRCDPISGHTALYWYRQSLGQGLEFLIYFQGNSAPDKSGLPSDRFSAERTGGSVSTLTIQRTQQEDSAVYLCASSLGGGGADTQYFGPGTRLTVL.

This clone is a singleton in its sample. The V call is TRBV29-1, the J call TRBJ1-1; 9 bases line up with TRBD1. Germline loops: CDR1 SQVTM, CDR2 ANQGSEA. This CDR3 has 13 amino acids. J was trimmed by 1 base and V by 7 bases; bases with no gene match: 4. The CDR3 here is CSAEGQGNTEAFF. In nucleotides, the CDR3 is TGCAGCGCTGAGGGACAGGGGAACACTGAAGCTTTCTTT.

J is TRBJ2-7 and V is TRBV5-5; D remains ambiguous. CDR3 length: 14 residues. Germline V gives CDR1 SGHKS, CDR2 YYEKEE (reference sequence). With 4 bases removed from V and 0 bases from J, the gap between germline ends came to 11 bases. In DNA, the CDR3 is TGTGCCAGCAGCCAGTCATACCCCTCCTACGAGCAGTACTTC. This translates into CASSQSYPSYEQYF. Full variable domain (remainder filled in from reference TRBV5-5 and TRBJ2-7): DAGVTQSPTHLIKTRGQQVTLRCSPISGHKSVSWYQQVLGQGPQFIFQYYEKEERGRGNFPDRFSARQFPNYSSELNVNALLLGDSALYLCASSQSYPSYEQYFGPGTRLTVT.

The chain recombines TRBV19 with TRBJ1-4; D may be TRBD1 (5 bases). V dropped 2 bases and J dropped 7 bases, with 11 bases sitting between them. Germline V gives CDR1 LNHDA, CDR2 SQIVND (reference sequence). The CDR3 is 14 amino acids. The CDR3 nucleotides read TGTGCCAGTAGTATACCAGGGTTCGGTGAAAAACTGTTTTTT. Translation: CASSIPGFGEKLFF.

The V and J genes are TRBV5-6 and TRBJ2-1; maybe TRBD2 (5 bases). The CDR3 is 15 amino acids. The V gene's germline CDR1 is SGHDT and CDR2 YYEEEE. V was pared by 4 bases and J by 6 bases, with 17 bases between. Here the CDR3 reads CASSVLEPLVNEQFF. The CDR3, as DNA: TGTGCCAGCAGCGTACTAGAACCCCTTGTCAATGAGCAGTTCTTC.

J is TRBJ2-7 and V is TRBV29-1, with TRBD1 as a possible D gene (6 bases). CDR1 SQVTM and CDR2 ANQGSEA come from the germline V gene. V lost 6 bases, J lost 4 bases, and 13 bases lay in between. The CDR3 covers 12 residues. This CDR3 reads CSVKSGHYEQYF. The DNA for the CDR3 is TGCAGCGTGAAATCGGGACATTACGAGCAGTACTTC.

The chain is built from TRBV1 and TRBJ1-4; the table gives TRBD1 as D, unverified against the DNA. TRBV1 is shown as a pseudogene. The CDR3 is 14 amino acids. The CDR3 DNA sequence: TGCACCAGCAGCCAAAAGGGGCAGGATGAAAAACTGTTTTTT. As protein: CTSSQKGQDEKLFF.

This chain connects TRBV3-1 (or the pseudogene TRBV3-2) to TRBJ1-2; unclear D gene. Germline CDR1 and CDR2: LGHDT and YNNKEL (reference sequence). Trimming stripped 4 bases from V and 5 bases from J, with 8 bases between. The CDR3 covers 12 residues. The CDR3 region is CASSRSRYGYTF. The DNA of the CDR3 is TGTGCCAGCAGCCGCTCCCGTTATGGCTACACCTTC.

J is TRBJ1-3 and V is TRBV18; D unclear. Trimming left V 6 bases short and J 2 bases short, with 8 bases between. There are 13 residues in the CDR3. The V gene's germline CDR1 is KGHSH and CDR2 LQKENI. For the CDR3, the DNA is TGTGCCAGCTCGCTCGGGGCTGGAAACACCATATATTTT. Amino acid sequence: CASSLGAGNTIYF.

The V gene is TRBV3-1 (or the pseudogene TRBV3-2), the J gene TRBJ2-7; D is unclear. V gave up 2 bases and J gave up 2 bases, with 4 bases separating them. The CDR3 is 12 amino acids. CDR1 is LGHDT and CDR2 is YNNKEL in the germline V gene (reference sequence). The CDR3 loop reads CASSQLAYEQYF. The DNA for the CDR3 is TGTGCCAGCAGCCAATTGGCCTACGAGCAGTACTTC.

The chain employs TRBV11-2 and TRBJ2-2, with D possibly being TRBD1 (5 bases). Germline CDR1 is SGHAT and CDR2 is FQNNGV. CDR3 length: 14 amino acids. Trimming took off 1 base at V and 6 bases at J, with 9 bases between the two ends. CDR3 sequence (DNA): TGTGCCAGCAGCTTAGGGGGCTTCCCCGGGGAGCTGTTTTTT. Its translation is CASSLGGFPGELFF.